These 26 T cell receptor beta chains came from one sample sequenced in a study of blood T cell repertoires in COVID-19. Libraries were prepared by immunoSEQ multiplex PCR; TCRdb keeps only in-frame clonotypes and omits some of them. The profile shows 60,000 to 70,000 clones, more than 70% of them singletons. Sequenced input: peripheral blood. The source of these receptors is a man aged 45-65 years with active COVID-19.

In its sample, this clone was seen a few times. This chain uses TRBV10-3 with TRBJ2-6; no firm D call. With 6 bases removed from V and 4 bases from J, the gap between germline ends came to 10 bases. This CDR3 has 14 residues. Germline loops: CDR1 ENHRY, CDR2 SYGVKD. CDR3 residues: CAISPRGGANVLTF. CDR3 in DNA: TGTGCCATCAGCCCGAGAGGAGGGGCCAACGTCCTGACTTTC.

The V call is TRBV6-6, the J call TRBJ2-7; a weak D match, TRBD2 (6 bases). This CDR3 contains 13 residues. The germline gives CDR1 MNHNY, CDR2 SVGAGI (reference sequence). Trimming shortened V by 6 bases and J by 4 bases, and 13 bases separated the two germline ends. CDR3 sequence reads: CASSLPRGYEQYF. The CDR3 DNA is TGTGCCAGCAGCTTACCTCGGGGGTACGAGCAGTACTTC.

V gene TRBV7-9 combines with J gene TRBJ2-1, with D possibly TRBD1 on 6 matching bases. CDR1 and CDR2 from the germline V gene are SEHNR and FQNEAQ (reference sequence). This CDR3 region has 19 residues. V was clipped by 4 bases and J by 2 bases, with 24 bases between them. CDR3: CASSSRGQPKNGAYNEQFF. The CDR3 DNA sequence: TGTGCCAGCAGCTCCCGCGGACAGCCGAAGAATGGAGCCTACAATGAGCAGTTCTTC.

The chain combines TRBV4-3 with TRBJ2-5; the D is unclear. Germline CDR1 is LGHNA and CDR2 is YSLEER. CDR3 size: 13 residues. Trimming shortened V by 1 base and J by 3 bases, and 6 bases separated the two germline ends. CDR3 DNA sequence: TGCGCCAGCAGCCAAGGAGCCAAAGAGACCCAGTACTTC. Its translation is CASSQGAKETQYF.

The CDR3 DNA reads TGTGCCAGCAGTTTCCAGGGCTCCTATGGCTACACCTTC. It encodes CASSFQGSYGYTF. The chain joins TRBV27 to TRBJ1-2, with D perhaps matching TRBD1 (5 bases). This CDR3 is built from 13 residues. V was trimmed by 3 bases and J by 4 bases, leaving 9 bases between them. Germline CDR1 is MNHEY and CDR2 is SMNVEV (reference sequence).

The genes are TRBV9 and TRBJ1-1; no definite D call. Trimming took 0 bases from V and 6 from J, leaving 15 bases between them. Germline V lookup: CDR1 SGDLS, CDR2 YYNGEE. This CDR3 has 15 amino acids. CDR3 loop: CASSVVGGAGAEAFF. As DNA, the CDR3 is TGTGCCAGCAGCGTAGTAGGAGGCGCAGGCGCTGAAGCTTTCTTT.

This clone was picked up one time. This chain joins TRBV2 and TRBJ2-7; TRBD2 aligns across 8 bases. V gave up 2 bases and J gave up 5 bases; unmatched junction bases: 5. CDR1 and CDR2 from the germline V gene are SNHLY and FYNNEI. The CDR3 loop spans 14 amino acids. The chain's CDR3 is CASSESRGGDEQYF. Written as DNA, the CDR3 is TGTGCCAGCAGTGAATCTCGGGGGGGCGACGAGCAGTACTTC.

The chain joins TRBV10-3 to TRBJ1-5, with unresolved D. This CDR3 is 13 amino acids long. CDR1 and CDR2 from the germline V gene are ENHRY and SYGVKD. The V gene lost 4 bases and the J gene lost 0 bases, with 4 bases spanning the gap. The CDR3 DNA is TGTGCCATCAGTGGCAGTAGCAATCAGCCCCAGCATTTT. Translation: CAISGSSNQPQHF.

The V gene is TRBV19, the J gene TRBJ2-7; 8 positions match TRBD2. The CDR3 spans 16 residues. CDR1 and CDR2 from the germline V gene are LNHDA and SQIVND (reference sequence). Trimming cost V 3 bases and J 0 bases; bases outside gene matches: 7. CDR3 in amino acids: CASSMIAGHSSYEQYF. As DNA, the CDR3 is TGTGCCAGTAGTATGATAGCGGGACACAGCTCCTACGAGCAGTACTTC.

The rearrangement links TRBV27 to TRBJ1-1, with 8 positions matching TRBD1. This CDR3 is built from 13 residues. Germline values: CDR1 MNHEY, CDR2 SMNVEV (reference sequence). The V segment lost 8 bases and the J segment 5 bases; nucleotides outside the gene matches: 7. Here the CDR3 reads CASRDRRATEAFF. The CDR3 coding sequence is TGTGCCAGCCGGGACAGGAGAGCTACTGAAGCTTTCTTT.

V usage is TRBV4-1 and J usage is TRBJ1-2; D not resolved. Germline assignment: CDR1 MGHRA and CDR2 YSYEKL. This CDR3 is built from 16 residues. V lost 3 bases and J lost 5, with 19 bases in between. In DNA form, the CDR3 reads TGCGCCAGCAGCCAGCTGGGTGGAGGGTCTCGATATGGCTACACCTTC. Amino acids: CASSQLGGGSRYGYTF.

The chain recombines TRBV5-1 with TRBJ1-3; TRBD1 might be the D (5 bases). This CDR3 has 15 amino acids. Trimming left V 5 bases short and J 0 bases short, with 12 bases between. Germline CDR1 SGHRS, CDR2 YFSETQ. CDR3: CASSIGGNSGNTIYF. Here the CDR3 DNA reads TGCGCCAGCAGTATTGGGGGGAACTCTGGAAACACCATATATTTT. The variable domain in full, completed from reference TRBV5-1 and TRBJ1-3, reads KAGVTQTPRYLIKTRGQQVTLSCSPISGHRSVSWYQQTPGQGLQFLFEYFSETQRNKGNFPGRFSGRQFSNSRSEMNVSTLELGDSALYLCASSIGGNSGNTIYFGEGSWLTVV.

This chain links TRBV4-3 with TRBJ2-5; 7 bases match TRBD2. Germline trimming cut 0 bases from V and 4 bases from J; bases unmatched to any gene: 5. CDR3 length: 15 amino acids. Germline V gene lookup returns CDR1 LGHNA and CDR2 YSLEER. CDR3 in amino acids: CASSQDPWEGETQYF. CDR3 DNA sequence: TGCGCCAGCAGCCAAGATCCTTGGGAGGGAGAGACCCAGTACTTC.

The chain couples TRBV10-1 to TRBJ2-5; 10 bases are shared with TRBD1. Trimming at V came to 4 bases and at J to 5 bases, leaving 7 bases not matched to a gene. The CDR3 sequence is 15 residues long. CDR1 is WNHNN and CDR2 is SYGVQD in the germline V gene (reference sequence). CDR3 loop: CASSATGQGTETQYF. The CDR3 DNA reads as TGCGCCAGCAGTGCGACGGGACAGGGGACCGAGACCCAGTACTTC.

V and J are TRBV15 and TRBJ1-2; possibly TRBD1 for D (5 bases). Deletions cut 0 bases from V and 6 bases from J, with 11 bases between. The germline V gene encodes CDR1 LNHNV and CDR2 YYDKDF (reference sequence). This CDR3 is 14 amino acids long. This CDR3 is CATSRDGREDGYTF. CDR3 nucleotide sequence: TGTGCCACCAGCAGAGATGGCAGGGAGGATGGCTACACCTTC.

The genes are TRBV30 and TRBJ2-7; weak D call: TRBD2 (7 bases). The germline V gene has CDR1 GTSNPN and CDR2 SVGIG (reference sequence). The CDR3 totals 14 residues. V dropped 3 bases and J dropped 0 bases, with 12 bases sitting between them. The CDR3 loop is CAWRGGGSSYEQYF. Here the CDR3 DNA reads TGTGCCTGGAGGGGGGGCGGGAGCTCCTACGAGCAGTACTTC. The complete variable domain, with remaining parts taken from reference TRBV30 and TRBJ2-7, reads SQTIHQWPATLVQPVGSPLSLECTVEGTSNPNLYWYRQAAGRGLQLLFYSVGIGQISSEVPQNLSASRPQDRQFILSSKKLLLSDSGFYLCAWRGGGSSYEQYFGPGTRLTVT.

Details on this clone: An end of the junction does not agree with germline; a read error may underlie this. This chain joins TRBV5-1 and TRBJ2-5; D is unclear. In germline, CDR1 is SGHRS, CDR2 YFSETQ. The CDR3 consists of 13 residues. The CDR3 DNA follows: TGCGCCAGCAGCCCCACGGGTAATTCTGACTGGAACTTC. Its protein product is CASSPTGNSDWNF.

This chain joins TRBV7-8 and TRBJ1-3; D unresolved. V shed 2 bases and J shed 0 bases, with 14 bases lying between them. Germline-derived CDR1 and CDR2 are SGHVS and FQNEAQ. The CDR3 consists of 17 residues. CDR3 DNA: TGTGCCAGCAGCTTAATAGCCCTATTCCCCTCTGGAAACACCATATATTTT. It specifies CASSLIALFPSGNTIYF.

J is TRBJ2-3 and V is TRBV6-5, with D possibly being TRBD2 (5 bases). The CDR3 contains 13 residues. Germline values: CDR1 MNHEY, CDR2 SVGAGI. Trimming took 10 bases from V and 1 from J, leaving 12 bases between them. The CDR3 region has the DNA TGTGCCACCAAGACCGGGGGCACAGATACGCAGTATTTT. Amino acids: CATKTGGTDTQYF.

The V call is TRBV3-1 (or the pseudogene TRBV3-2), the J call TRBJ1-6; 7 bases align to TRBD1. The length of the CDR3 is 14 residues. Germline assignment: CDR1 LGHDT and CDR2 YNNKEL (reference sequence). Unmatched junction bases numbered 1, after V lost 4 bases and J lost 4 bases. CDR3: CASSPGQYNSPLHF. In DNA form, the CDR3 reads TGTGCCAGCAGCCCGGGACAGTATAATTCACCCCTCCACTTT.

This sequence joins TRBV10-1 and TRBJ1-2; D is possibly TRBD1 (5 bases). Germline CDR1 WNHNN, CDR2 SYGVQD (reference sequence). The CDR3 loop spans 13 amino acids. Trimming shortened V by 0 bases and J by 7 bases, and 9 bases separated the two germline ends. CDR3 DNA: TGCGCCAGCAGTGAGTCCAAAGGGGCTGGCTACACCTTC. This sequence encodes CASSESKGAGYTF.

The rearrangement links TRBV20-1 to TRBJ1-2; D is perhaps TRBD1 (5 bases). CDR1 and CDR2 (germline): DFQATT, SNEGSKA (reference sequence). The CDR3 consists of 11 residues. Deletions cut 5 bases from V and 5 bases from J, with 9 bases between. The CDR3 sequence: CSARQGYGYTF. The CDR3 nucleotides read TGCAGTGCTCGTCAGGGATATGGCTACACCTTC.

V usage is TRBV29-1 and J usage is TRBJ1-1, with TRBD1 as a possible D gene (5 bases). The ends were cut back, 6 bases at V and 1 base at J, with 9 bases in the middle. Germline assignment: CDR1 SQVTM and CDR2 ANQGSEA. The CDR3 runs to 12 residues. The CDR3 region has the DNA TGCAGCGTCTTACAGGAGAACACTGAAGCTTTCTTT. This codes for CSVLQENTEAFF.

The chain couples TRBV30 to TRBJ2-3; D not resolved. CDR1 GTSNPN and CDR2 SVGIG come from the germline V gene (reference sequence). V was pared by 1 base and J by 0 bases, with 5 bases between. This CDR3 has 13 amino acids. The CDR3 DNA is TGTGCCTGGAGTGCGTCTAGCACAGATACGCAGTATTTT. Translating gives CAWSASSTDTQYF.

The chain combines TRBV5-6 with TRBJ1-2; TRBD1 matches 10 bases. Germline V gene data show CDR1 as SGHDT and CDR2 as YYEEEE. This CDR3 has 14 amino acids. V was clipped by 2 bases and J by 6 bases; unmatched bases: 4. CDR3 amino acids: CASSLMTGGDGYTF. The DNA for the CDR3 is TGTGCCAGCAGCTTAATGACAGGGGGCGATGGCTACACCTTC.

The rearrangement joins TRBV15 to TRBJ2-3; D unclear. Looked up from germline, CDR1 is LNHNV and CDR2 is YYDKDF (reference sequence). The CDR3 is 12 amino acids. V lost 6 bases to trimming and J lost 6 bases, with 10 bases between them. The DNA for the CDR3 is TGTGCCACCAGTTCGTCCGGGGATACGCAGTATTTT. Its protein is CATSSSGDTQYF.